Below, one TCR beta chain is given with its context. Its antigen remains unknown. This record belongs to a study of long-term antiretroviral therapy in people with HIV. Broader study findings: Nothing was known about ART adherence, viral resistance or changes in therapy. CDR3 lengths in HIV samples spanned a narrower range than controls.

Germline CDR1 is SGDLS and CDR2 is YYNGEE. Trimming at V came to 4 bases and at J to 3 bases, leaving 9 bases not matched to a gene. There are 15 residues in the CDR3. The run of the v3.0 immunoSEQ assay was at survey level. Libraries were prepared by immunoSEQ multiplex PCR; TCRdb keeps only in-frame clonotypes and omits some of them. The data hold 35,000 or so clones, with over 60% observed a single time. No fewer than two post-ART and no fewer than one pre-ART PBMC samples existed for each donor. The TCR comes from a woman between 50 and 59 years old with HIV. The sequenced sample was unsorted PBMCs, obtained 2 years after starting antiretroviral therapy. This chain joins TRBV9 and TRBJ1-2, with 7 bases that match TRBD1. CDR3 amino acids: CASSPRGTGDYGYTF. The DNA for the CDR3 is TGTGCCAGCAGCCCAAGAGGAACAGGGGACTATGGCTACACCTTC.